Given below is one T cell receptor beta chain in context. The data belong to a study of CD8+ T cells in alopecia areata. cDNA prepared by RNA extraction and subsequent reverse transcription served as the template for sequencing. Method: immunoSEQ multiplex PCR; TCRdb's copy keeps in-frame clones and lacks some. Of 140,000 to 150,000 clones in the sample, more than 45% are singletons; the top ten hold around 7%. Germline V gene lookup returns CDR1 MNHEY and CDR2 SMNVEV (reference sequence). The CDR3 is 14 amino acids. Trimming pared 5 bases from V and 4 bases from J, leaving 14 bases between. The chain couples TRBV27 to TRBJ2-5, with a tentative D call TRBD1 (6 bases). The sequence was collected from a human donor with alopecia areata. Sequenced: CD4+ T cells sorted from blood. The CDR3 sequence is CASSPLIRGETQYF. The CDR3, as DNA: TGTGCCAGCAGTCCATTGATCAGGGGAGAGACCCAGTACTTC.